This passage covers 13 T cell receptor beta chains from one sample sequenced in a study of T cell responses to AZD1222 COVID-19 vaccine. TCRdb's copy holds only in-frame clones and misses some; the assay was immunoSEQ multiplex PCR. The sample lists under 150,000 clones; 80% to 95% were seen once. The source was peripheral blood, collected on day 0 of AZD1222 vaccination. The receptor set was obtained from an adult in good health.

The V gene is TRBV10-3, the J gene TRBJ2-7, with TRBD2 identical over 11 bases. Germline lookup yields CDR1 ENHRY and CDR2 SYGVKD. The CDR3 extends over 14 amino acids. V shed 7 bases and J 4 bases; nucleotides not matched to a gene: 6. Here the CDR3 reads CAITAGTSGYEQYF. The CDR3 DNA is TGTGCCATCACGGCCGGGACTAGCGGTTACGAGCAGTACTTC.

This clone was observed a single time. The V and J genes are TRBV5-8 and TRBJ2-1; 9 positions match TRBD1. V trimming: 0 bases; J trimming: 6 bases; junction bases outside the gene matches: 10. Looked up from germline, CDR1 is SGHTS and CDR2 is YDEGEE. The CDR3 has 17 amino acids. The CDR3 DNA reads TGTGCCAGCAGCTTGGCCGACAGGGGGAGGACATTCAATGAGCAGTTCTTC. Translated, it gives CASSLADRGRTFNEQFF.

On this clone itself: Other DNA sequences in this sample translate to the same CDR3. The chain joins TRBV27 to TRBJ2-7; 11 bases align to TRBD2. CDR3 size: 15 residues. The V segment lost 4 bases and the J segment 4 bases; nucleotides outside the gene matches: 6. The germline V gene has CDR1 MNHEY and CDR2 SMNVEV (reference sequence). The CDR3 sequence is CASSSGTSGWYEQYF. The CDR3 coding sequence is TGTGCCAGCAGTTCTGGGACTAGCGGTTGGTACGAGCAGTACTTC.

This chain connects TRBV19 to TRBJ1-5; D might be TRBD1 (6 bases). Per the germline V gene, CDR1 is LNHDA and CDR2 is SQIVND (reference sequence). This CDR3 region has 15 residues. The ends were cut back, 3 bases at V and 3 bases at J, with 12 bases in the middle. CDR3 bases: TGTGCCAGTAGTATCCTCGGACAGTCCAATCAGCCCCAGCATTTT. This sequence encodes CASSILGQSNQPQHF.

This clone was observed a single time. This chain connects TRBV6-5 to TRBJ2-1; D may be TRBD1 or TRBD2 (5 bases each). Trimming cost V 2 bases and J 4 bases, with 9 bases left between them. Germline V gene lookup returns CDR1 MNHEY and CDR2 SVGAGI. CDR3 length: 14 residues. For the CDR3, the DNA is TGTGCCAGCAGTTACGGGACGGCATACAATGAGCAGTTCTTC. Translated, it gives CASSYGTAYNEQFF.

V is TRBV7-6 and J is TRBJ1-6; no clear D. This CDR3 spans 17 amino acids. Trimming shortened V by 5 bases and J by 6 bases, and 20 bases separated the two germline ends. The V gene's germline CDR1 is SGHVS and CDR2 FNYEAQ. DNA for the CDR3: TGTGCCAGCAGCCTCTTGGGAGACTCCGGGGTTAATTCACCCCTCCACTTT. It is translated as CASSLLGDSGVNSPLHF.

The CDR3 is CASSLGGGSPGANVLTF. CDR3 DNA: TGTGCCAGCAGCTTAGGGGGAGGATCCCCTGGGGCCAACGTCCTGACTTTC. The chain carries TRBV7-2 and TRBJ2-6, with D possibly being TRBD2 (6 bases). Trimming pared 1 base from V and 2 bases from J, leaving 12 bases between. The CDR3 extends over 17 amino acids. Germline-derived CDR1 and CDR2 are SGHTA and FQGNSA.

The V gene is TRBV5-6, the J gene TRBJ1-6, with D uncertain. The CDR3 runs to 14 residues. V was shortened by 5 bases and J by 7 bases, with 13 bases between the two germline ends. Per the germline V gene, CDR1 is SGHDT and CDR2 is YYEEEE. The CDR3 protein is CASSSAPGNSPLHF. The CDR3 bases are TGTGCCAGCAGTTCGGCCCCGGGGAATTCACCCCTCCACTTT.

This clone was counted between two and nine times. This sequence joins TRBV11-2 and TRBJ1-5; D is ambiguous. Trimming left V 1 base short and J 5 bases short, with 6 bases between. CDR3 length: 13 amino acids. Germline V gene lookup returns CDR1 SGHAT and CDR2 FQNNGV. In nucleotides, the CDR3 is TGTGCCAGCAGCTTAGTTGCCGATCAGCCCCAGCATTTT. This sequence encodes CASSLVADQPQHF.

CDR3 in DNA: TGTGCCAGCGGGACAGGGAGGGTTGAAAAACTGTTTTTT. Amino acid sequence: CASGTGRVEKLFF. This chain connects TRBV2 to TRBJ1-4; the match to TRBD1 covers 9 bases. With V trimmed by 8 bases and J by 7 bases, 5 bases remained unmatched. CDR3 size: 13 residues. Per germline, CDR1 SNHLY and CDR2 FYNNEI.

This chain uses TRBV28 with TRBJ2-7; D is possibly TRBD1 (6 bases). V lost 5 bases, J lost 2 bases, and 10 bases lay in between. Germline V lookup: CDR1 MDHEN, CDR2 SYDVKM. The CDR3 is 13 amino acids. The chain's CDR3 is CASSGTPTYEQYF. CDR3 nucleotides: TGTGCCAGCAGTGGGACACCCACCTACGAGCAGTACTTC.

The V and J genes are TRBV6-6 and TRBJ1-6, with TRBD1 matching 8 bases. Germline values: CDR1 MNHNY, CDR2 SVGAGI (reference sequence). The CDR3 has 17 residues. Trimming at V came to 5 bases and at J to 10 bases, leaving 16 bases not matched to a gene. This CDR3 reads CASSRQNSRGLDSPLHF. The DNA of the CDR3 is TGTGCCAGCAGTCGCCAAAACTCCAGGGGGCTCGACTCACCCCTCCACTTT.

V is TRBV11-3 and J is TRBJ1-2, with D possibly matching TRBD1 (5 bases). CDR3 length: 18 amino acids. Germline V gene sequence: CDR1 SGHNT, CDR2 YENEEA. Trimming removed 6 bases from V and 1 base from J, with 24 bases in between. CDR3 residues: CASSPTHRQREINYGYTF. The CDR3 nucleotides read TGTGCCAGCAGTCCTACTCACCGACAGCGGGAAATTAACTATGGCTACACCTTC.